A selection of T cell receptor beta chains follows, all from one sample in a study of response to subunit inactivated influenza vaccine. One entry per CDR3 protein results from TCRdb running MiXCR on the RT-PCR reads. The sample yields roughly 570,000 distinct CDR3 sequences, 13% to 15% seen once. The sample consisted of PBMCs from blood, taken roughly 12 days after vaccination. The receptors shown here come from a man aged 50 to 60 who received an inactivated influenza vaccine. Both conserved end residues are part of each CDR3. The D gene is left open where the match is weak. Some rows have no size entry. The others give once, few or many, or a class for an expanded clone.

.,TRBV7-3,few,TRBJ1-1,TGTGCCAGCAGCTTAGGGGGTCCGACGAACACTGAAGCTTTCTTT,CASSLGGPTNTEAFF
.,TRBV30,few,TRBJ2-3,TGTGCCTGGAGTGTGGGTAGCCTGAGCCCGCAGTATTTT,CAWSVGSLSPQYF
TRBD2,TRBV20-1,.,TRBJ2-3,TGCAGTGCAACGGGACTAGCGGGGGGGGGTACAGATACGCAGTATTTT,CSATGLAGGGTDTQYF
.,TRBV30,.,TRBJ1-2,TGTGCCTGGAGTCCCTTCCGGGACTCCGGCATCGTCTTC,CAWSPFRDSGIVF
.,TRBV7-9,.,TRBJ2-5,TGTGCCAGCAGCTTAAGTCTGGTACAGTCCCCGGGGACCCAGTACTTC,CASSLSLVQSPGTQYF
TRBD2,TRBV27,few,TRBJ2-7,TGTGCCAGCAGTTTCTCTAGCGGGAGCCCACTCGAGCAGTACTTC,CASSFSSGSPLEQYF
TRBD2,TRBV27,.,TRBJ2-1,TGTGCCAGCATTAGGCGGGGGGCAGCCTACAATGAGCAGTTCTTC,CASIRRGAAYNEQFF
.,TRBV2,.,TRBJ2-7,TGTGCCAGCAGTGAATGGCCTTCCTACGAGCAGTACTTC,CASSEWPSYEQYF
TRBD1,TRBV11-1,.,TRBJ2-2,TGTGCCAGCAGCTTACATAACAGGGGGCGGACCGGGGAGCTGTTTTTT,CASSLHNRGRTGELFF
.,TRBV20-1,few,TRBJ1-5,TGCAGTCGCCGCACAGGGCCCAATCAGCCCCAGCATTTT,CSRRTGPNQPQHF
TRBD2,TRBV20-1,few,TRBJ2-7,TGCAGTGCTAAGGGACTAGCGGACTACGAGCAGTACTTC,CSAKGLADYEQYF
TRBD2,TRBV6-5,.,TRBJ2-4,TGTGCCAGCAGTTTCTCTCCGGGACTAGCGGGAGAGGGAAACATTCAGTACTTC,CASSFSPGLAGEGNIQYF
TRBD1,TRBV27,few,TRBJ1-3,TGTGCCAGCAGCCCGGGACAGGGGCCTAGCTCTGGAAACACCATATATTTT,CASSPGQGPSSGNTIYF
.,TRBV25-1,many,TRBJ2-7,TGTGCCAGCAGTGAAACAGGGCCTGGGTACGAGCAGTACTTC,CASSETGPGYEQYF
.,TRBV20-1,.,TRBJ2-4,TGCAGTGCTAGTCGGGCGGCTGTAGCCAAAAACATTCAGTACTTC,CSASRAAVAKNIQYF
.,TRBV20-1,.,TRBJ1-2,TGCAGTGGGGAATTGGGGCCGGGTGGCTACACCTTC,CSGELGPGGYTF